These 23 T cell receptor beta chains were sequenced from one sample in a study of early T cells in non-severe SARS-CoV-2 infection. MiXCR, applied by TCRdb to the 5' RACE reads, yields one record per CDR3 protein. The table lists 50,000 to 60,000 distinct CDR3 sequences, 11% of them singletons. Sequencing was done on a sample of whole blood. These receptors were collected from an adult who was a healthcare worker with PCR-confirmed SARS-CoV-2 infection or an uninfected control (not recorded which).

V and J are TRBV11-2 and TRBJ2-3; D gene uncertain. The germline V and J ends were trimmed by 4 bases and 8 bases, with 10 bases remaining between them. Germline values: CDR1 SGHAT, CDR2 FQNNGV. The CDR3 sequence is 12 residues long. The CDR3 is CASSWKGGTQYF. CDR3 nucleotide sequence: TGTGCCAGCAGCTGGAAGGGTGGTACGCAGTATTTT.

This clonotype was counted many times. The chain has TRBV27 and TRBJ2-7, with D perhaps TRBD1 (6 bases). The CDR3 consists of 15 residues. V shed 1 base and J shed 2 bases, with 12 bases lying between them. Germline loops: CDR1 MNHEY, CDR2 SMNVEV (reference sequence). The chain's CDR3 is CASSLLGTHPYEQYF. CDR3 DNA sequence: TGTGCCAGCAGTTTATTGGGGACACATCCCTACGAGCAGTACTTC.

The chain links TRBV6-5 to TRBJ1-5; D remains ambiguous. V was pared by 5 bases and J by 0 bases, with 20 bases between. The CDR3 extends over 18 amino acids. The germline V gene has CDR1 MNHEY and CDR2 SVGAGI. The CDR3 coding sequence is TGTGCCAGCAGTCCCGAGGGAGCCCCTGGCCTTAGCAATCAGCCCCAGCATTTT. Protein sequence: CASSPEGAPGLSNQPQHF.

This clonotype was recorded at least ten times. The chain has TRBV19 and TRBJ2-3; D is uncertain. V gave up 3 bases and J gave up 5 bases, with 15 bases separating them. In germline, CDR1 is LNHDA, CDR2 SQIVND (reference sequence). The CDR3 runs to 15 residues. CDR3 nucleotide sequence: TGTGCCAGTAGTATTCTGGCAGAGACTCAAGATACGCAGTATTTT. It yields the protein CASSILAETQDTQYF.

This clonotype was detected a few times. The CDR3 DNA reads TGTGCCAGCAGCTCCGGGACAGCCCCCTCTGGGGCCAACGTCCTGACTTTC. It encodes CASSSGTAPSGANVLTF. The chain uses TRBV28 and TRBJ2-6, with 7 bases fitting TRBD1. The CDR3 contains 17 residues. The germline gives CDR1 MDHEN, CDR2 SYDVKM. V lost 6 bases to trimming and J lost 0 bases; unmatched junction nucleotides: 8.

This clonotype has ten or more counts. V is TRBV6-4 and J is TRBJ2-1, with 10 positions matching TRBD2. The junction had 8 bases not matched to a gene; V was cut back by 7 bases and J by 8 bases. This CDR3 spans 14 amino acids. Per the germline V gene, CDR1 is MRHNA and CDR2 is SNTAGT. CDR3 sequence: CASTRTSGGDEQFF. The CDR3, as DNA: TGTGCCAGCACCCGGACTAGCGGCGGGGATGAGCAGTTCTTC.

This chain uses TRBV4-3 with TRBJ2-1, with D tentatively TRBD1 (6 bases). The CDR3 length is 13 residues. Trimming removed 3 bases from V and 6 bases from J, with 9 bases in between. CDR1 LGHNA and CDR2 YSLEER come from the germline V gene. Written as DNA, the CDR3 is TGCGCCAGCAGCCATGTAGGGGGCAATGAGCAGTTCTTC. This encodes CASSHVGGNEQFF.

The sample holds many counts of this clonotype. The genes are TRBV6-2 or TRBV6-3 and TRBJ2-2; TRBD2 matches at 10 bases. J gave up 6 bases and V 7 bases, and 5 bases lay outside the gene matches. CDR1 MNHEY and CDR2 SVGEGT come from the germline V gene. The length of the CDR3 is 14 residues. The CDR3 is CASTRTSGAGELFF. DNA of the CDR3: TGTGCCAGCACCAGGACTAGCGGCGCCGGGGAGCTGTTTTTT.

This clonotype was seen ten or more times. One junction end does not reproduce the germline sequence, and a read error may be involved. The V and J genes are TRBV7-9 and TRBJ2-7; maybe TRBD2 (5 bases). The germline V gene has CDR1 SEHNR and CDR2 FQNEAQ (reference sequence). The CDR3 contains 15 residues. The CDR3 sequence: CASSLGGISGYEQYF. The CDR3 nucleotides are TGTGCCAGCAGCTTAGGTGGGATAAGCGGCTACGAACAGTACTTC.

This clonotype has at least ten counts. The CDR3 DNA reads as TGTGCCTGGACCCGGGAACTCTATGACGAGCAGTACTTC. It yields the protein CAWTRELYDEQYF. The V call is TRBV30, the J call TRBJ2-7; D may be TRBD2 (5 bases). The CDR3 is 13 residues long. Germline-derived CDR1 and CDR2 are GTSNPN and SVGIG (reference sequence). V was cut by 4 bases and J by 5 bases, with 15 bases left in between.

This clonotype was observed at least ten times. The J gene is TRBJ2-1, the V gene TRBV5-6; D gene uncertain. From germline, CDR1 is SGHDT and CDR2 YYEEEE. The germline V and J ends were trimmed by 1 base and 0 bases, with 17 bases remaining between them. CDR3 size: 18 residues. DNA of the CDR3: TGTGCCAGCAGCTTGAGGAAAGAGGAAATTAGCTCCTACAATGAGCAGTTCTTC. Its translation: CASSLRKEEISSYNEQFF. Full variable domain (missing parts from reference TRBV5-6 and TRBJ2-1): DAGVTQSPTHLIKTRGQQVTLRCSPKSGHDTVSWYQQALGQGPQFIFQYYEEEERQRGNFPDRFSGHQFPNYSSELNVNALLLGDSALYLCASSLRKEEISSYNEQFFGPGTRLTVL.

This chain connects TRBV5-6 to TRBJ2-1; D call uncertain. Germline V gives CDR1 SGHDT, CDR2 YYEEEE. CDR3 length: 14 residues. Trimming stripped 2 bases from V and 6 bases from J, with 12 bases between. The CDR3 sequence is CASSLIAPLNEQFF. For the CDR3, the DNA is TGTGCCAGCAGCTTAATAGCTCCACTCAATGAGCAGTTCTTC.

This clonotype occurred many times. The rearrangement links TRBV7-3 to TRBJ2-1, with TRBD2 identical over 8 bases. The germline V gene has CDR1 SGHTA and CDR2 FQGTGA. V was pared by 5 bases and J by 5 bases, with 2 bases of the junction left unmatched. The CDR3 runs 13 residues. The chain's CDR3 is CASSPGLDNEQFF. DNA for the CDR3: TGTGCCAGCAGCCCGGGACTAGACAATGAGCAGTTCTTC. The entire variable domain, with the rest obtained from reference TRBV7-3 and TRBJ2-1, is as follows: GAGVSQTPSNKVTEKGKYVELRCDPISGHTALYWYRQSLGQGPEFLIYFQGTGAADDSGLPNDRFFAVRPEGSVSTLKIQRTERGDSAVYLCASSPGLDNEQFFGPGTRLTVL.

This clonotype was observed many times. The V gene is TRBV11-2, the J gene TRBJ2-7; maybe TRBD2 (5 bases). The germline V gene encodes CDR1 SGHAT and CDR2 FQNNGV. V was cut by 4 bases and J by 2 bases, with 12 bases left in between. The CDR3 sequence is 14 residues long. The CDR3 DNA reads TGTGCCAGCAGCTGGACTCGGCGGGCCTACGAGCAGTACTTC. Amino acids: CASSWTRRAYEQYF.

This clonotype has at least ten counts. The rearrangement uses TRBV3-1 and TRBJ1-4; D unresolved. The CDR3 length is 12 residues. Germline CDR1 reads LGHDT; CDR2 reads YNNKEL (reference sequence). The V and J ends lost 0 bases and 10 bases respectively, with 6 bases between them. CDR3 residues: CASSQDWGKLFF. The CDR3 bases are TGTGCCAGCAGCCAAGATTGGGGAAAACTGTTTTTT.

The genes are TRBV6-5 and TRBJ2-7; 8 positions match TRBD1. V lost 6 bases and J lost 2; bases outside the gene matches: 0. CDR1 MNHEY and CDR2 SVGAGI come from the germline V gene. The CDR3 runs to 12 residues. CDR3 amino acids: CASRGQAYEQYF. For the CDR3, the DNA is TGTGCCAGCAGGGGACAGGCCTACGAGCAGTACTTC.

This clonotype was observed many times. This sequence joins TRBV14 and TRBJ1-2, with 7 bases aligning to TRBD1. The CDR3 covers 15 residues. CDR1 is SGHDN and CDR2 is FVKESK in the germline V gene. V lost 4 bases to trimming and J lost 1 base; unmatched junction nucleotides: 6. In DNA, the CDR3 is TGTGCCAGCAGCCCGTGGACAGGAAATAACTATGGCTACACCTTC. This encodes CASSPWTGNNYGYTF.

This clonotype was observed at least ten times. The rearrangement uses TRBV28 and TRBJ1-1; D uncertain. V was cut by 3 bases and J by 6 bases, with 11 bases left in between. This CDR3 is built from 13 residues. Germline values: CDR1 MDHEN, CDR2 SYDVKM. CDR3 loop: CASSFARRAEAFF. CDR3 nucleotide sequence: TGTGCCAGCAGTTTCGCCAGACGAGCTGAAGCTTTCTTT. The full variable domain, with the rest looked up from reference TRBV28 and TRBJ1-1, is DVKVTQSSRYLVKRTGEKVFLECVQDMDHENMFWYRQDPGLGLRLIYFSYDVKMKEKGDIPEGYSVSREKKERFSLILESASTNQTSMYLCASSFARRAEAFFGQGTRLTVV.

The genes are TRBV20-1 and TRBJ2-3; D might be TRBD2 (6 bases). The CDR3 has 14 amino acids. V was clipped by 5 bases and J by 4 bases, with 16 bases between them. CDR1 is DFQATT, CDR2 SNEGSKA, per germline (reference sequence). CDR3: CSADRIAASDTQYF. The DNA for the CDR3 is TGCAGTGCTGATAGGATAGCGGCTTCAGATACGCAGTATTTT.

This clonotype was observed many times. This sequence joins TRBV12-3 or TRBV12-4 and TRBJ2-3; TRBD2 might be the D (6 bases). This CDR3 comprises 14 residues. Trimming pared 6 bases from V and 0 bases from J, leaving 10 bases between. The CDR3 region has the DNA TGTGCCAGCAGCCATCGGGGGAGCACAGATACGCAGTATTTT. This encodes CASSHRGSTDTQYF.

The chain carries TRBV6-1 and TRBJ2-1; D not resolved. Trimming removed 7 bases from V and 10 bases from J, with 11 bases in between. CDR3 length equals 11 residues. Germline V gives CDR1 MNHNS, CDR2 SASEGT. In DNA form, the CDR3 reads TGTGCCAGCATTTGGTTGGGCGAGCAGTTCTTC. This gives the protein CASIWLGEQFF.

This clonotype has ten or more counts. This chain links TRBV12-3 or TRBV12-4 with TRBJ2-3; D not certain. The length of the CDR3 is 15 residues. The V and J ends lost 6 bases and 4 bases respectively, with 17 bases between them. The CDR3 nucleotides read TGTGCCAGCAGACCCACGTCCATTGGGTCAGATACGCAGTATTTT. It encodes CASRPTSIGSDTQYF.

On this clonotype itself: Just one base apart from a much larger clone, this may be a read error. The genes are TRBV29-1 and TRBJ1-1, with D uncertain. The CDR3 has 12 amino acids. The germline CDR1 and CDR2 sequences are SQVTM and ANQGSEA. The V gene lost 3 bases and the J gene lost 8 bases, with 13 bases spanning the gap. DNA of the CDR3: TGCAGCGTTGATGGGCAGGAGAAAGAAGCTTTCTTT. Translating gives CSVDGQEKEAFF. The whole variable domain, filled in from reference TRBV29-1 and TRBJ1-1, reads SAVISQKPSRDICQRGTSLTIQCQVDSQVTMMFWYRQQPGQSLTLIATANQGSEATYESGFVIDKFPISRPNLTFSTLTVSNMSPEDSSIYLCSVDGQEKEAFFGQGTRLTVV.